This T cell receptor beta chain was profiled in a study of patients and donors after allogeneic stem cell transplantation. This clonotype occurred a few times. Germline loops: CDR1 SGHTA, CDR2 FQGTGA. Trimming shortened V by 5 bases and J by 6 bases, and 12 bases separated the two germline ends. The length of the CDR3 is 13 residues. MiXCR, run by TCRdb on the RT-PCR reads, gives a single entry per CDR3 protein. Altogether about 160,000 distinct CDR3 sequences are present, 24% being singletons, with the ten largest covering 25% to 30%. The sequenced sample consisted of blood, either unsorted or a sorted T cell fraction (not recorded which). The V and J genes are TRBV7-3 and TRBJ2-3; no definite D call. The receptor's source is a human donor who was either an allogeneic HSCT recipient or a stem cell or donor lymphocyte infusion donor (not recorded which). It is not recorded whose cells these are; they may come from a transplant donor. CDR3 nucleotide sequence: TGTGCCAGCAGCGCGAGACTCTCGGATACGCAGTATTTT. Translating gives CASSARLSDTQYF.